These 29 T cell receptor beta chains were sequenced from one sample in a study of cytomegalovirus exposure and HLA in healthy donors. Measured with immunoSEQ multiplex PCR; TCRdb has only the in-frame clones, and not every one. The repertoire has more than 95,000 clones, 90% to 96% of them found once; the top ten carry 1.5% to 2%. The sample comprised PBMCs. The receptors shown here come from a man between 18 and 35 years old in good health and CMV-seronegative.

The chain couples TRBV27 to TRBJ2-7; D perhaps matches TRBD1 (5 bases). V was trimmed by 2 bases and J by 2 bases, leaving 10 bases between them. CDR1 is MNHEY, CDR2 SMNVEV, per germline (reference sequence). The CDR3 consists of 14 residues. This CDR3 is CASSLGAPPYEQYF. DNA for the CDR3: TGTGCCAGCAGTTTAGGGGCGCCGCCCTACGAGCAGTACTTC.

J is TRBJ1-2 and V is TRBV5-4; D is undetermined. Trimming shortened V by 1 base and J by 4 bases, and 11 bases separated the two germline ends. Germline-derived CDR1 and CDR2 are SGHNT and YYREEE (reference sequence). The CDR3 consists of 14 residues. The CDR3 reads CASSLTDAGYGYTF. The CDR3, as DNA: TGTGCCAGCAGCTTGACTGACGCGGGCTATGGCTACACCTTC.

This clone was observed once. The V gene is TRBV28, the J gene TRBJ1-5; 7 positions agree with TRBD1. Per germline, CDR1 MDHEN and CDR2 SYDVKM. The CDR3 runs to 16 residues. Trimming removed 4 bases from V and 0 bases from J; junction bases left unmatched: 6. The CDR3 loop is CASSSRDSFSNQPQHF. The CDR3 region has the DNA TGTGCCAGCAGTTCCCGGGACAGCTTTAGCAATCAGCCCCAGCATTTT.

The chain has TRBV11-2 and TRBJ1-5, with TRBD1 matching 9 bases. V was clipped by 5 bases and J by 4 bases; unmatched bases: 6. The CDR3 has 15 amino acids. The germline V gene encodes CDR1 SGHAT and CDR2 FQNNGV. This chain's CDR3 is CASSPGTGRNQPQHF. Here the CDR3 DNA reads TGTGCCAGCAGCCCCGGGACAGGGCGTAATCAGCCCCAGCATTTT.

V and J are TRBV5-1 and TRBJ2-2; weak D call: TRBD2 (5 bases). The ends were cut back, 7 bases at V and 4 bases at J, with 14 bases in the middle. Germline-derived CDR1 and CDR2 are SGHRS and YFSETQ. The CDR3 is 14 amino acids. CDR3 residues: CASGGLLGTGELFF. The CDR3 DNA is TGCGCCAGCGGCGGGTTGCTTGGCACCGGGGAGCTGTTTTTT.

Notes on this clone: A read error may produce the germline difference seen at one junction end. V is TRBV27 and J is TRBJ1-5; TRBD1 is a possible D gene (5 bases). This CDR3 is 15 amino acids long. Germline V lookup: CDR1 MNHEY, CDR2 SMNVEV (reference sequence). The CDR3 sequence: CASSLSRQNNQPQHF. For the CDR3, the DNA is TGTGCCAGCAGTCTATCCAGACAGAACAATCAGCCCCAGCATTTT.

The chain employs TRBV5-1 and TRBJ2-3; 9 bases line up with TRBD2. Germline lookup yields CDR1 SGHRS and CDR2 YFSETQ. V lost 3 bases to trimming and J lost 2 bases; unmatched junction nucleotides: 7. This CDR3 has 16 amino acids. In nucleotides, the CDR3 is TGCGCCAGCAGCTCAGAGCGGGAGGATTTCACAGATACGCAGTATTTT. Translating it yields CASSSEREDFTDTQYF.

V gene TRBV6-1 combines with J gene TRBJ1-2, with D tentatively TRBD1 (5 bases). Germline V gene sequence: CDR1 MNHNS, CDR2 SASEGT. V was shortened by 2 bases and J by 4 bases, with 14 bases between the two germline ends. The CDR3 length is 15 residues. As DNA, the CDR3 is TGTGCCAGCAGTGAATTGGGGCGGGAGCGCTATGGCTACACCTTC. This gives the protein CASSELGRERYGYTF.

The chain carries TRBV4-1 and TRBJ1-4, with D perhaps TRBD1 (6 bases). CDR3 length: 15 residues. Germline CDR1 MGHRA, CDR2 YSYEKL. V lost 1 base to trimming and J lost 4 bases, with 10 bases between them. The DNA for the CDR3 is TGCGCCAGCAGCCAAGTCCGGACAGTTAATGAAAAACTGTTTTTT. Its protein product is CASSQVRTVNEKLFF.

V usage is TRBV5-4 and J usage is TRBJ2-3, with 7 nucleotides matching TRBD1. V was clipped by 3 bases and J by 4 bases; unmatched bases: 8. The CDR3 loop spans 15 amino acids. Germline CDR1 and CDR2: SGHNT and YYREEE (reference sequence). The CDR3 DNA follows: TGTGCCAGCAGCTCGGAAATAACAGGGGCAGATACGCAGTATTTT. Protein product: CASSSEITGADTQYF.

The chain carries TRBV7-2 and TRBJ2-4, with 15 positions matching TRBD2. Germline V CDR1 and CDR2: SGHTA, FQGNSA. This CDR3 region has 17 residues. Unmatched junction bases numbered 9, after V lost 5 bases and J lost 7 bases. CDR3 bases: TGTGCCAGCAGCAACGGACTAGCGGGAGGGCCTTTGAACATTCAGTACTTC. Protein: CASSNGLAGGPLNIQYF. Full variable domain (missing parts from reference TRBV7-2 and TRBJ2-4): GAGVSQSPSNKVTEKGKDVELRCDPISGHTALYWYRQSLGQGLEFLIYFQGNSAPDKSGLPSDRFSAERTGGSVSTLTIQRTQQEDSAVYLCASSNGLAGGPLNIQYFGAGTRLSVL.

The CDR3 DNA reads as TGTGCCAGTAGTATAGATCGGGGACAGATTTACAATGAGCAGTTCTTC. Translating it yields CASSIDRGQIYNEQFF. The chain combines TRBV19 with TRBJ2-1; 7 bases agree with TRBD1. The CDR3 runs to 16 residues. Germline-derived CDR1 and CDR2 are LNHDA and SQIVND (reference sequence). After removal of 0 bases from V and 4 bases from J, the junction contained 6 bases not matched to a gene.

V usage is TRBV11-1 and J usage is TRBJ1-1, with D perhaps matching TRBD1 (5 bases). The CDR3 consists of 16 residues. V gave up 3 bases and J gave up 5 bases, with 19 bases separating them. The germline V gene encodes CDR1 SGHAT and CDR2 FQDESV (reference sequence). The CDR3 protein is CASSLLRGRGGTEAFF. In DNA form, the CDR3 reads TGTGCCAGCAGCTTGTTGCGGGGGAGAGGTGGAACTGAAGCTTTCTTT. Variable domain in full (rest from reference TRBV11-1 and TRBJ1-1): EAEVAQSPRYKITEKSQAVAFWCDPISGHATLYWYRQILGQGPELLVQFQDESVVDDSQLPKDRFSAERLKGVDSTLKIQPAELGDSAMYLCASSLLRGRGGTEAFFGQGTRLTVV.

The rearrangement uses TRBV28 and TRBJ2-5; possible D gene TRBD1, 7 bases. V shed 6 bases and J shed 2 bases, with 19 bases lying between them. The CDR3 loop spans 16 amino acids. Germline CDR1 and CDR2: MDHEN and SYDVKM. CDR3 amino acids: CASSQGGLSGQETQYF. Here the CDR3 DNA reads TGTGCCAGCAGCCAGGGGGGTTTAAGTGGGCAAGAGACCCAGTACTTC.

The chain has TRBV30 and TRBJ1-5; D remains unclear. V lost 4 bases, J lost 1 base, and 11 bases lay in between. The germline V gene has CDR1 GTSNPN and CDR2 SVGIG (reference sequence). This CDR3 is 14 amino acids long. The CDR3 coding sequence is TGTGCCTGGAAGGACTCCAGAAGCAATCAGCCCCAGCATTTT. This codes for CAWKDSRSNQPQHF.

This clone has a single count. CDR3 region: CASSQGGGIYGELFF. CDR3 coding DNA: TGCGCCAGCAGCCAAGGAGGGGGCATTTATGGGGAGCTGTTTTTT. The chain couples TRBV4-3 to TRBJ2-2; 7 positions match TRBD1. Germline lookup yields CDR1 LGHNA and CDR2 YSLEER. This CDR3 region has 15 residues. V was clipped by 1 base and J by 8 bases; unmatched bases: 7.

A note on this clone: Mismatch with germline at one junction end may stem from a read error. The chain combines TRBV30 with TRBJ2-7; a weak D match, TRBD2 (6 bases). The CDR3 contains 13 residues. Germline CDR1 is GTSNPN and CDR2 is SVGIG (reference sequence). In DNA, the CDR3 is TGTGCCTGGAGTGTACCGTGGGCGGGATTGCCTTCCTTC. This encodes CAWSVPWAGLPSF.

The rearrangement uses TRBV6-1 and TRBJ2-1; 8 bases match TRBD2. J was trimmed by 10 bases and V by 4 bases; bases with no gene match: 12. Germline assignment: CDR1 MNHNS and CDR2 SASEGT. The CDR3 consists of 15 residues. CDR3 sequence reads: CASSVLQREYGEQFF. The CDR3, as DNA: TGTGCCAGCAGTGTCCTGCAGCGGGAGTATGGGGAGCAGTTCTTC.

The rearrangement joins TRBV4-1 to TRBJ1-4, with D possibly being TRBD1 (6 bases). Per germline, CDR1 MGHRA and CDR2 YSYEKL. V dropped 3 bases and J dropped 3 bases, with 11 bases sitting between them. The length of the CDR3 is 15 residues. The CDR3 coding sequence is TGCGCCAGCAGCCATCGACAGGTACCTAATGAAAAACTGTTTTTT. Translating gives CASSHRQVPNEKLFF.

The chain couples TRBV6-5 to TRBJ2-6, with 11 bases aligning to TRBD1. The V and J ends lost 8 bases and 0 bases, in that order; junction bases with no gene match: 0. The germline CDR1 and CDR2 sequences are MNHEY and SVGAGI. This CDR3 is 15 amino acids long. The CDR3 DNA follows: TGTGCCAGCGGGACAGGGGGCTCTGGGGCCAACGTCCTGACTTTC. It yields the protein CASGTGGSGANVLTF.

The rearrangement joins TRBV7-2 to TRBJ2-5; 11 bases fit TRBD1. J was trimmed by 5 bases and V by 4 bases; bases with no gene match: 9. CDR3 length equals 16 residues. From germline, CDR1 is SGHTA and CDR2 FQGNSA. The CDR3 is CASSSNTGTGGETQYF. CDR3 coding DNA: TGTGCCAGCAGCTCAAATACCGGGACAGGGGGGGAGACCCAGTACTTC. Full variable domain (remainder filled in from reference TRBV7-2 and TRBJ2-5): GAGVSQSPSNKVTEKGKDVELRCDPISGHTALYWYRQSLGQGLEFLIYFQGNSAPDKSGLPSDRFSAERTGGSVSTLTIQRTQQEDSAVYLCASSSNTGTGGETQYFGPGTRLLVL.

The chain links TRBV2 to TRBJ2-5; D is uncertain. The germline gives CDR1 SNHLY, CDR2 FYNNEI. The CDR3 extends over 13 amino acids. Between the trimmed V and J ends, which lost 6 bases and 2 bases, there was a span of 10 bases. The CDR3 DNA sequence: TGTGCCAGCAGCCGGTCCGTGCAAGAGACCCAGTACTTC. Its translation: CASSRSVQETQYF.

The chain carries TRBV19 and TRBJ1-1; D possibly corresponds to TRBD1 (6 bases). This CDR3 contains 14 residues. Germline CDR1 LNHDA, CDR2 SQIVND (reference sequence). V dropped 5 bases and J dropped 6 bases, with 16 bases sitting between them. CDR3 residues: CASSFTGFIAEAFF. The CDR3 bases are TGTGCCAGTAGTTTTACAGGGTTTATCGCTGAAGCTTTCTTT.

The chain has TRBV29-1 and TRBJ1-1, with D unclear. The V gene's germline CDR1 is SQVTM and CDR2 ANQGSEA. V lost 4 bases to trimming and J lost 1 base, with 10 bases between them. The CDR3 loop spans 13 amino acids. The CDR3 sequence: CSVVPHTNTEAFF. DNA for the CDR3: TGCAGCGTTGTCCCACACACGAACACTGAAGCTTTCTTT.

The CDR3 bases are TGTGCCAGCAGGATCGACAGGGGTACCGGGGAGCTGTTTTTT. It is translated as CASRIDRGTGELFF. The rearrangement links TRBV6-5 to TRBJ2-2, with TRBD1 identical over 8 bases. This CDR3 spans 14 amino acids. From germline, CDR1 is MNHEY and CDR2 SVGAGI. Trimming cost V 6 bases and J 5 bases; bases outside gene matches: 5.

The chain links TRBV9 to TRBJ2-1, with TRBD2 matching over 10 bases. Germline V CDR1 and CDR2: SGDLS, YYNGEE. The CDR3 contains 18 residues. Germline trimming cut 3 bases from V and 4 bases from J; bases unmatched to any gene: 13. This CDR3 reads CASSAPGIPSGSYNEQFF. As DNA, the CDR3 is TGTGCCAGCAGCGCACCGGGTATTCCTAGCGGGAGTTACAATGAGCAGTTCTTC.

The chain uses TRBV4-2 and TRBJ2-2, with 8 bases matching TRBD2. Germline loops: CDR1 LGHNA, CDR2 YNFKEQ. The CDR3 extends over 17 amino acids. Trimming at V came to 0 bases and at J to 1 base, leaving 4 bases not matched to a gene. CDR3 DNA: TGTGCCAGCAGCCAAGATAGAAGCGGGGGGAACACCGGGGAGCTGTTTTTT. Translating it yields CASSQDRSGGNTGELFF.

The count of this clone is one. The chain couples TRBV7-9 to TRBJ1-5; no definite D call. From germline, CDR1 is SEHNR and CDR2 FQNEAQ (reference sequence). Trimming left V 4 bases short and J 6 bases short, with 13 bases between. CDR3 size: 14 residues. This chain's CDR3 is CASSSEYGGQPQHF. The CDR3, as DNA: TGTGCCAGCAGCTCGGAGTATGGTGGTCAGCCCCAGCATTTT.

The chain couples TRBV5-1 to TRBJ2-1; D possibly corresponds to TRBD1 (5 bases). The V gene's germline CDR1 is SGHRS and CDR2 YFSETQ. The CDR3 spans 14 residues. Trimming left V 1 base short and J 5 bases short, with 10 bases between. The CDR3 DNA reads TGCGCCAGCAGCTTGAACCAGGGCCACAATGAGCAGTTCTTC. The encoded protein is CASSLNQGHNEQFF.